The entry that follows covers one TCR beta chain sequence. Its antigen is still unknown. The germline V gene encodes CDR1 SGHTA and CDR2 FQGNSA. This CDR3 contains 15 residues. V was pared by 5 bases and J by 5 bases, with 9 bases of the junction left unmatched. Since all of the isolated RNA was reverse transcribed, expressed TCRB transcripts were what got sequenced. Clones were sequenced by immunoSEQ multiplex PCR, and TCRdb holds only the in-frame ones, with some missing. Of roughly 500,000 clones listed, 30% are singletons. This sample was taken from a study of beta chain features in type 1 diabetes. On the study more broadly: Healthy donors resembled patients in age, gender and cell yields. Study-wide results and caveats: All four CD4+ subsets from Type 1 diabetes patients carried moderately but significantly shorter TCRB CDR3s. More deletions and fewer insertions at VDJ junctions were found in patients with type 1 diabetes.

Sorting based on CD45RO/CCR7/CD25/CD127/CD95/CD27 separated CD4+ naive, central memory, regulatory and stem cell-like memory cells. The chain is built from TRBV7-2 and TRBJ2-5; the match to TRBD1 covers 9 bases. Sequenced: naive CD4+ T cells from blood. This TCR was recovered from a man aged 18 to 29 in good health. CDR3 DNA: TGTGCCAGCAGCCTCCCGGGACAGGGTTTGGAGACCCAGTACTTC. It encodes CASSLPGQGLETQYF.